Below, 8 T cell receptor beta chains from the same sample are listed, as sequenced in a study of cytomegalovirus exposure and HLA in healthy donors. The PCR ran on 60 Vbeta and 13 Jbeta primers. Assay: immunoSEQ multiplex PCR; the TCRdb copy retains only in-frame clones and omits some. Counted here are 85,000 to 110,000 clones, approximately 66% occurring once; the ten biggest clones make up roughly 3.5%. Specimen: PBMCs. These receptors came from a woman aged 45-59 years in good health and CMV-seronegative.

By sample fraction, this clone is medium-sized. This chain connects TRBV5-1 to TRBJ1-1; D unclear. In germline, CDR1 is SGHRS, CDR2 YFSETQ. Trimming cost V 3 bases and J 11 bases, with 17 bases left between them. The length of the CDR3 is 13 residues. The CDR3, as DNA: TGCGCCAGCAGCTCGGACTCCTCTGAGAGGGCTTTCTTT. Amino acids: CASSSDSSERAFF.

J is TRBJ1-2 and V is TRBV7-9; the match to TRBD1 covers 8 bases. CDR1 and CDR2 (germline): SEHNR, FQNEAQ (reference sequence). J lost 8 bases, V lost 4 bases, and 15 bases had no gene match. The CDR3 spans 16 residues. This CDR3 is CASSYDGDRHSWGYTF. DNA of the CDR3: TGTGCCAGCAGCTACGACGGGGACAGGCATTCTTGGGGCTACACCTTC.

The CDR3 spells CASRYSGDYNEQFF. The CDR3 DNA reads as TGCGCCAGCAGATATAGCGGAGATTACAATGAGCAGTTCTTC. The rearrangement joins TRBV5-1 to TRBJ2-1; perhaps TRBD2 as D (6 bases). The CDR3 runs 14 residues. CDR1 and CDR2 (germline): SGHRS, YFSETQ. The V end was cut by 5 bases, the J end by 4 bases, with 13 bases between.

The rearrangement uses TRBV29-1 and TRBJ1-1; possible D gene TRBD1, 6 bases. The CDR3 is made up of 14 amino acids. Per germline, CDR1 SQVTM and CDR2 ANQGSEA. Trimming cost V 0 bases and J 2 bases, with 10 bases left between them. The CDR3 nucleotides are TGCAGCGTTGAAGATGGACAGAAAAACACTGAAGCTTTCTTT. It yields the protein CSVEDGQKNTEAFF.

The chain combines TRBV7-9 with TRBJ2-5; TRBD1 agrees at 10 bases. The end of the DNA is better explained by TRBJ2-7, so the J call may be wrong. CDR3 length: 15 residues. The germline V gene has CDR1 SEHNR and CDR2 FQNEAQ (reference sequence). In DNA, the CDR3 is TGTGCCAGCAGCATCCGGGACAGGGGATCCTACGAGCAGTACTTC. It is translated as CASSIRDRGSYEQYF.

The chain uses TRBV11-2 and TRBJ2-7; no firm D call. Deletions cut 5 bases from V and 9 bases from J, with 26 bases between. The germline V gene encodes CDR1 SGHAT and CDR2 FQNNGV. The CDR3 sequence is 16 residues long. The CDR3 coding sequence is TGTGCCAGCAGCCATTTTCCTACGGTGGTCACGAAGCGGCAGTACTTC. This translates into CASSHFPTVVTKRQYF.

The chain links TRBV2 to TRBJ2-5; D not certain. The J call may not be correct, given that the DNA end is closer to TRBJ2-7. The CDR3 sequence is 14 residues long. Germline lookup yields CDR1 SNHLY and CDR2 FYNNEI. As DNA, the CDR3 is TGTGCCAGCAGTGAATTTCTTAGTCGGTACGAGCAGTACTTC. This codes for CASSEFLSRYEQYF.

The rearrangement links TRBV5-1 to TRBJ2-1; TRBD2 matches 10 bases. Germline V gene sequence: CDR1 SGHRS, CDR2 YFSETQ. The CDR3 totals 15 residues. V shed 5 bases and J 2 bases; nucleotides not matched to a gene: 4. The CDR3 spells CASRRTSGAYNEQFF. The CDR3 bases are TGCGCCAGCAGGCGGACTAGCGGTGCCTACAATGAGCAGTTCTTC.